These 28 T cell receptor beta chains originate from one sample sequenced in a study of beta chain features in type 1 diabetes. As every portion of the isolated RNA was reverse transcribed, the sequencing read expressed TCRB transcripts. The method was immunoSEQ multiplex PCR; TCRdb's version includes in-frame clones alone and lacks a portion of them. The sample comprises around 110,000 clones, about 17% of which are singletons, and about 2.1% rests with the top ten. Regarding the study as a whole: Type 1 diabetes patients had moderately but significantly shorter TCRB CDR3s in all four CD4+ subsets.

No antigen has been identified for these receptors. The sample taken for sequencing was central memory CD4+ T cells from blood. These receptors were obtained from a man aged 25 to 40 with type 1 diabetes.

This clone was picked up a small number of times. This chain links TRBV5-1 with TRBJ2-5, with 9 bases that match TRBD1. V lost 5 bases, J lost 6 bases, and 8 bases stayed unmatched. The CDR3 covers 14 residues. CDR1 is SGHRS and CDR2 is YFSETQ in the germline V gene. In nucleotides, the CDR3 is TGCGCCAGCAGGCCGGGACAGGGAAAGCAGACCCAGTACTTC. It yields the protein CASRPGQGKQTQYF. Full variable domain (rest looked up from reference TRBV5-1 and TRBJ2-5): KAGVTQTPRYLIKTRGQQVTLSCSPISGHRSVSWYQQTPGQGLQFLFEYFSETQRNKGNFPGRFSGRQFSNSRSEMNVSTLELGDSALYLCASRPGQGKQTQYFGPGTRLLVL.

The chain combines TRBV4-3 with TRBJ2-3; D is unresolved. The CDR3 totals 17 residues. V was trimmed by 0 bases and J by 4 bases, leaving 17 bases between them. From germline, CDR1 is LGHNA and CDR2 YSLEER. CDR3 amino acids: CASSQDLLGKIADTQYF. Written as DNA, the CDR3 is TGCGCCAGCAGCCAAGATCTATTAGGGAAAATCGCAGATACGCAGTATTTT.

This clone has just a few counts. The chain has TRBV7-9 and TRBJ1-4, with 8 nucleotides matching TRBD1. The length of the CDR3 is 14 residues. The V gene's germline CDR1 is SEHNR and CDR2 FQNEAQ (reference sequence). The V gene end was trimmed by 5 bases and the J gene end by 5 bases; junction bases not matched to a gene: 4. The CDR3 sequence is CASSPQGENEKLFF. The DNA of the CDR3 is TGTGCCAGCAGCCCACAGGGGGAAAATGAAAAACTGTTTTTT. The full variable domain, its missing parts supplied by reference TRBV7-9 and TRBJ1-4, is DTGVSQNPRHKITKRGQNVTFRCDPISEHNRLYWYRQTLGQGPEFLTYFQNEAQLEKSRLLSDRFSAERPKGSFSTLEIQRTEQGDSAMYLCASSPQGENEKLFFGSGTQLSVL.

A few counts support this clone. This chain links TRBV25-1 with TRBJ1-2; D gene ambiguous. The V end was cut by 5 bases, the J end by 4 bases, with 11 bases between. Per germline, CDR1 MGHDK and CDR2 SYGVNS. The length of the CDR3 is 13 residues. The CDR3 region has the DNA TGTGCCAGCAGTAAGGGATCGTCCTATGGCTACACCTTC. This codes for CASSKGSSYGYTF.

V is TRBV12-5 and J is TRBJ1-5; TRBD1 agrees at 8 bases. This CDR3 spans 17 amino acids. J lost 3 bases, V lost 0 bases, and 7 bases had no gene match. Germline-derived CDR1 and CDR2 are LGHNT and FRNRAP. CDR3 sequence (DNA): TGTGCTAGTGGTTTGGTACTTCTGGACAGGGTCAATCAGCCCCAGCATTTT. This gives the protein CASGLVLLDRVNQPQHF.

This clone has a handful of counts. The chain links TRBV30 to TRBJ1-2; D is uncertain. This CDR3 has 12 amino acids. V lost 1 base to trimming and J lost 4 bases, with 7 bases between them. The germline CDR1 and CDR2 sequences are GTSNPN and SVGIG (reference sequence). DNA of the CDR3: TGTGCCTGGAGTGCTATCGGCTATGGCTACACCTTC. This codes for CAWSAIGYGYTF.

This clone was seen ten or more times. The CDR3 DNA is TGCAGCGTCCAGGGACAGACCTACGAGCAGTACTTC. It encodes CSVQGQTYEQYF. The chain employs TRBV29-1 and TRBJ2-7; TRBD1 matches 7 bases. The CDR3 length is 12 residues. The germline gives CDR1 SQVTM, CDR2 ANQGSEA. Germline trimming cut 6 bases from V and 2 bases from J; bases unmatched to any gene: 4.

This clone was counted at least ten times. Other DNA sequences in this specimen translate into the identical CDR3. The rearrangement uses TRBV5-6 and TRBJ1-1; D uncertain. The CDR3 is 16 amino acids. The germline V and J ends were trimmed by 2 bases and 3 bases, with 17 bases remaining between them. Germline V gene lookup returns CDR1 SGHDT and CDR2 YYEEEE. CDR3 sequence (DNA): TGTGCCAGCAGCTTCAGAATCCCTCGGCGGGACACTGAAGCTTTCTTT. It yields the protein CASSFRIPRRDTEAFF.

The chain has TRBV18 and TRBJ1-2; D not resolved. The CDR3 is made up of 15 amino acids. CDR1 is KGHSH, CDR2 LQKENI, per germline. The V end was cut by 3 bases, the J end by 5 bases, with 16 bases between. CDR3 bases: TGTGCCAGCTCACCTACCACCGGGAACGAATATGGCTACACCTTC. Its translation: CASSPTTGNEYGYTF.

This clone occurred a few times. The chain joins TRBV25-1 to TRBJ1-1; D perhaps matches TRBD1 (5 bases). This CDR3 has 13 residues. Germline V lookup: CDR1 MGHDK, CDR2 SYGVNS. The V gene lost 6 bases and the J gene lost 1 base, with 9 bases spanning the gap. The CDR3: CASRGVGNTEAFF. The CDR3 bases are TGTGCCAGCAGGGGGGTAGGGAACACTGAAGCTTTCTTT.

This rearrangement joins TRBV7-6 to TRBJ1-1, with D tentatively TRBD1 (5 bases). CDR3 length: 15 amino acids. Germline loops: CDR1 SGHVS, CDR2 FNYEAQ. Trimming took 4 bases from V and 1 from J, leaving 13 bases between them. CDR3 nucleotide sequence: TGTGCCAGCAGCTCCCAAGGGGTGGAGAACACTGAAGCTTTCTTT. Protein product: CASSSQGVENTEAFF.

This clone has just a few counts. This chain uses TRBV7-9 with TRBJ2-5; TRBD2 agrees at 7 bases. The J segment lost 2 bases and the V segment lost 2 bases, leaving 17 bases of the junction unmatched. Germline loops: CDR1 SEHNR, CDR2 FQNEAQ (reference sequence). CDR3 length: 19 residues. The CDR3 spells CASSLWSPTTAGIQETQYF. The DNA of the CDR3 is TGTGCCAGCAGCTTATGGTCACCTACTACAGCGGGGATACAAGAGACCCAGTACTTC.

The chain uses TRBV6-5 and TRBJ2-7; D is unresolved. The germline V and J ends were trimmed by 5 bases and 4 bases, with 15 bases remaining between them. Germline-derived CDR1 and CDR2 are MNHEY and SVGAGI. This CDR3 has 14 amino acids. The CDR3 loop reads CASSEVPVGYEQYF. CDR3 coding DNA: TGTGCCAGCAGTGAAGTCCCAGTGGGGTACGAGCAGTACTTC.

In this sample, this clone turned up a few times. This sequence joins TRBV7-9 and TRBJ2-5; TRBD2 might be the D (6 bases). Germline values: CDR1 SEHNR, CDR2 FQNEAQ (reference sequence). Trimming removed 6 bases from V and 9 bases from J, with 14 bases in between. This CDR3 has 12 residues. CDR3 sequence (DNA): TGTGCCAGCAGTCGGGACTGGGCATCCCAGTACTTC. Its translation: CASSRDWASQYF.

The gene calls are TRBV27 and TRBJ2-1; 15 bases agree with TRBD2. Germline-derived CDR1 and CDR2 are MNHEY and SMNVEV (reference sequence). The V and J ends lost 7 bases and 0 bases, in that order; junction bases with no gene match: 7. The CDR3 totals 18 residues. As DNA, the CDR3 is TGTGCCAGCACCCAGGGACTAGCGGGGGGAAGCTCCTACAATGAGCAGTTCTTC. As protein: CASTQGLAGGSSYNEQFF.

This clone was observed a handful of times. The chain employs TRBV2 and TRBJ1-6, with 8 bases fitting TRBD1. Germline V gene lookup returns CDR1 SNHLY and CDR2 FYNNEI. The CDR3 is 14 residues long. V was pared by 6 bases and J by 10 bases, with 8 bases of the junction left unmatched. The CDR3 loop is CASRATGEISPLHF. The CDR3 region has the DNA TGTGCCAGCAGAGCGACAGGGGAAATATCACCCCTCCACTTT.

The chain has TRBV2 and TRBJ2-3; 9 bases map to TRBD1. The junction had 3 bases not matched to a gene; V was cut back by 7 bases and J by 4 bases. There are 13 residues in the CDR3. The V gene's germline CDR1 is SNHLY and CDR2 FYNNEI. The CDR3 spells CASTDRGADTQYF. The CDR3 DNA follows: TGTGCCAGCACCGACAGGGGGGCAGATACGCAGTATTTT.

J is TRBJ1-2 and V is TRBV27; tentative D call: TRBD1 (6 bases). CDR1 is MNHEY, CDR2 SMNVEV, per germline (reference sequence). Trimming removed 4 bases from V and 4 bases from J, with 16 bases in between. The CDR3 is made up of 15 amino acids. CDR3 DNA sequence: TGTGCCAGCAGTTCTGAACGGGGGCAAATCTATGGCTACACCTTC. This gives the protein CASSSERGQIYGYTF.

This clone was counted between two and nine times. This rearrangement joins TRBV19 to TRBJ2-7; D tentatively reads TRBD1 or TRBD2 (5 bases each). The CDR3 length is 13 residues. Trimming pared 5 bases from V and 0 bases from J, leaving 8 bases between. Germline CDR1 reads LNHDA; CDR2 reads SQIVND (reference sequence). The CDR3 region has the DNA TGTGCCAGTAGTTCAGGGAGCTCCTACGAGCAGTACTTC. Translated: CASSSGSSYEQYF. The full variable domain, with the rest looked up from reference TRBV19 and TRBJ2-7, is DGGITQSPKYLFRKEGQNVTLSCEQNLNHDAMYWYRQDPGQGLRLIYYSQIVNDFQKGDIAEGYSVSREKKESFPLTVTSAQKNPTAFYLCASSSGSSYEQYFGPGTRLTVT.

The chain joins TRBV18 to TRBJ1-1, with 8 bases matching TRBD1. Germline CDR1 is KGHSH and CDR2 is LQKENI. J lost 0 bases, V lost 4 bases, and 7 bases had no gene match. CDR3 length: 16 residues. CDR3 nucleotide sequence: TGTGCCAGCTCACAGGACAGGGATGGTCTGAACACTGAAGCTTTCTTT. It codes for CASSQDRDGLNTEAFF.

The chain joins TRBV7-9 to TRBJ1-1; 9 bases match TRBD1. Germline V gene lookup returns CDR1 SEHNR and CDR2 FQNEAQ (reference sequence). The CDR3 is 14 residues long. V lost 5 bases, J lost 3 bases, and 4 bases stayed unmatched. The DNA of the CDR3 is TGTGCCAGCAGCGACCGGGACAGGGACACTGAAGCTTTCTTT. Residues: CASSDRDRDTEAFF.

This clone was seen ten or more times. The chain is built from TRBV7-8 and TRBJ2-6, with 9 bases that match TRBD1. The germline CDR1 and CDR2 sequences are SGHVS and FQNEAQ. This CDR3 is 17 amino acids long. Trimming took 4 bases from V and 1 from J; bases not matched to a gene: 5. The CDR3 region is CASSSRDRVSGANVLTF. CDR3 in DNA: TGTGCCAGCAGCTCCCGGGACAGGGTTTCTGGGGCCAACGTCCTGACTTTC.

J is TRBJ1-2 and V is TRBV15; D uncertain. The ends were cut back, 0 bases at V and 0 bases at J, with 8 bases in the middle. The CDR3 totals 15 residues. Per germline, CDR1 LNHNV and CDR2 YYDKDF (reference sequence). CDR3 amino acids: CATSRDTAANYGYTF. CDR3 DNA: TGTGCCACCAGCAGAGATACGGCGGCTAACTATGGCTACACCTTC.

A few counts support this clone. This sequence joins TRBV4-3 and TRBJ2-1; D might be TRBD1 (5 bases). There are 13 residues in the CDR3. Germline CDR1 and CDR2: LGHNA and YSLEER. V dropped 4 bases and J dropped 8 bases, with 12 bases sitting between them. CDR3 nucleotides: TGCGCCAGCAGCCGACAGACTGGGGATGAGCAGTTCTTC. Encoded protein: CASSRQTGDEQFF.

V gene TRBV7-3 combines with J gene TRBJ1-6; D not resolved. Trimming removed 1 base at V and 7 bases at J, with 8 bases between. This CDR3 spans 14 amino acids. CDR1 is SGHTA and CDR2 is FQGTGA in the germline V gene. The CDR3 DNA reads TGTGCCAGCAGCTTAAGGTCGGGAAATTCACCCCTCCACTTT. It translates to CASSLRSGNSPLHF.

The chain links TRBV29-1 to TRBJ1-4; no clear D. The germline V gene encodes CDR1 SQVTM and CDR2 ANQGSEA. V was pared by 6 bases and J by 6 bases, with 11 bases between. There are 12 residues in the CDR3. The CDR3 sequence is CSVGGRDEKLFF. CDR3 nucleotide sequence: TGCAGCGTGGGAGGTCGGGATGAAAAACTGTTTTTT.

This clone was seen a handful of times. The chain links TRBV7-9 to TRBJ2-7, with TRBD1 matching over 8 bases. This CDR3 is 13 amino acids long. From germline, CDR1 is SEHNR and CDR2 FQNEAQ (reference sequence). V dropped 5 bases and J dropped 5; count of bases not matched to a gene: 5. CDR3 DNA: TGTGCCAGCAGCGCGCAGACAGGGGACGAGCAGTACTTC. Translating it yields CASSAQTGDEQYF.

This clone was seen a few times. The chain couples TRBV4-2 to TRBJ1-4; a possible D gene is TRBD1 (5 bases). CDR3 size: 17 residues. Between the trimmed V and J ends, which lost 0 bases and 8 bases, there was a span of 19 bases. Looked up from germline, CDR1 is LGHNA and CDR2 is YNFKEQ. The CDR3 DNA follows: TGTGCCAGCAGCCAAGATAGGAGGGGAAGTGAACTCGAAAAACTGTTTTTT. Protein product: CASSQDRRGSELEKLFF.